The 9 T cell receptor beta chains presented below share a single source sample, sequenced in a study of cytomegalovirus exposure and HLA in healthy donors. 60 Vbeta and 13 Jbeta primers were used in PCR. Method: immunoSEQ multiplex PCR; TCRdb's copy keeps in-frame clones and lacks some. Found here are fewer than 90,000 clones, roughly 77% of them singletons; the top ten hold around 6.3%. The sample taken for sequencing was PBMCs. The source is a human donor in good health.

The chain carries TRBV4-2 and TRBJ2-5, with 7 bases aligning to TRBD1. The end of the DNA fits TRBJ2-7 better, so the J call may be wrong. Germline V gene data show CDR1 as LGHNA and CDR2 as YNFKEQ. The CDR3 is 14 amino acids. CDR3 in DNA: TGTGCCAGCAGCCTCGAGACAGGGATCGGCGAGCAGTACTTC. Its protein is CASSLETGIGEQYF.

The chain couples TRBV28 to TRBJ1-5; TRBD1 matches at 11 bases. Unmatched junction bases numbered 7, after V lost 5 bases and J lost 10 bases. The CDR3 covers 14 residues. Germline V CDR1 and CDR2: MDHEN, SYDVKM. The CDR3 nucleotides are TGTGCCAGCAGTGGGGACAGGGGGAGTGGACCCCAGCATTTT. This gives the protein CASSGDRGSGPQHF.

The gene calls are TRBV5-1 and TRBJ1-6, with 8 bases lining up with TRBD1. Germline V gene sequence: CDR1 SGHRS, CDR2 YFSETQ. With V trimmed by 0 bases and J by 7 bases, 3 bases remained unmatched. The CDR3 covers 15 residues. The CDR3: CASSLVTGGNSPLHF. The CDR3 region has the DNA TGCGCCAGCAGCTTGGTCACAGGGGGGAATTCACCCCTCCACTTT.

The chain links TRBV28 to TRBJ2-3; 8 bases match TRBD1. CDR1 and CDR2 (germline): MDHEN, SYDVKM. The CDR3 has 14 residues. V shed 6 bases, J shed 3 bases, and the junction held 5 bases outside the gene matches. This CDR3 reads CASRPGGRTDTQYF. CDR3 nucleotides: TGTGCCAGCAGACCAGGGGGCCGGACAGATACGCAGTATTTT.

This clone came up once. This rearrangement joins TRBV10-3 to TRBJ1-5, with D perhaps matching TRBD1 (6 bases). CDR1 and CDR2 from the germline V gene are ENHRY and SYGVKD. The CDR3 has 14 residues. V lost 3 bases, J lost 2 bases, and 8 bases lay in between. CDR3 nucleotide sequence: TGTGCCATCAGTGACAGGGGAGGCAATCAGCCCCAGCATTTT. Its protein product is CAISDRGGNQPQHF.

The V and J genes are TRBV7-9 and TRBJ1-1, with 7 bases aligning to TRBD1. The CDR3 extends over 13 amino acids. The V gene's germline CDR1 is SEHNR and CDR2 FQNEAQ (reference sequence). Trimming cost V 5 bases and J 5 bases; bases outside gene matches: 5. CDR3 DNA: TGTGCCAGCAGCCCCGACAGGGCGACTGAAGCTTTCTTT. This encodes CASSPDRATEAFF.

As concerns this clone: An end of the junction does not agree with germline; a read error may underlie this. This chain uses TRBV5-1 with TRBJ1-2, with 9 bases aligning to TRBD1. The germline CDR1 and CDR2 sequences are SGHRS and YFSETQ. The CDR3 totals 13 residues. DNA of the CDR3: TGCGCCAGCAGCCAAGAGGGACAGGGTCAGTACCCCTTC. Encoded protein: CASSQEGQGQYPF.

This rearrangement joins TRBV18 to TRBJ1-1; D gene uncertain. Germline-derived CDR1 and CDR2 are KGHSH and LQKENI. V was clipped by 2 bases and J by 1 base, with 11 bases between them. This CDR3 has 15 amino acids. CDR3 sequence reads: CASSPYGLSNTEAFF. CDR3 bases: TGTGCCAGCTCACCATACGGGTTGTCGAACACTGAAGCTTTCTTT.

The rearrangement joins TRBV5-5 to TRBJ2-3; possibly TRBD2 for D (6 bases). V was pared by 0 bases and J by 3 bases, with 11 bases between. Germline CDR1 is SGHKS and CDR2 is YYEKEE (reference sequence). This CDR3 spans 15 amino acids. As DNA, the CDR3 is TGTGCCAGCAGCTTGGATGGACTACAGACAGATACGCAGTATTTT. Translating gives CASSLDGLQTDTQYF.